This T cell receptor beta chain was identified in a study of Ad26.COV2.S vaccination and SARS-CoV-2 variants. Looking at the study overall: Dosing was one shot or two shots 56 days apart. General study findings and limits: It was vaccine recipients, not placebo recipients, who had the higher spike-specific TCR breadth. Similar non-spike TCR breadth was seen in vaccine and placebo recipients.

This sample's treatment: approximately 18 received Ad26.COV2.S at low or high dose, single or two shots; several received placebo; per-sample allocation not given. Day 63 following the first vaccine or placebo injection was when the samples were taken. A Boston donor was an adult aged 18-55 years. V lost 7 bases to trimming and J lost 0 bases; unmatched junction nucleotides: 16. The length of the CDR3 is 19 residues. CDR1 SGHTA and CDR2 FQGNSA come from the germline V gene. TCRdb keeps only in-frame clones here, not all; method: immunoSEQ multiplex PCR. The sample lists 200,000 to 250,000 clones; 88% were seen once. A remark on this clone: Its target is unknown.

This TCR was sampled from a person between 18 and 59 years old who received the Ad26.COV2.S COVID-19 vaccine or a placebo. This chain connects TRBV7-2 to TRBJ2-1, with 9 bases matching TRBD1. The source was peripheral blood, collected in a trial of Ad26.COV2.S vaccine versus placebo. This CDR3 reads CASIPSGQGWSSSYNEQFF. CDR3 nucleotides: TGTGCCAGCATCCCCTCCGGACAGGGGTGGTCGAGCTCCTACAATGAGCAGTTCTTC.